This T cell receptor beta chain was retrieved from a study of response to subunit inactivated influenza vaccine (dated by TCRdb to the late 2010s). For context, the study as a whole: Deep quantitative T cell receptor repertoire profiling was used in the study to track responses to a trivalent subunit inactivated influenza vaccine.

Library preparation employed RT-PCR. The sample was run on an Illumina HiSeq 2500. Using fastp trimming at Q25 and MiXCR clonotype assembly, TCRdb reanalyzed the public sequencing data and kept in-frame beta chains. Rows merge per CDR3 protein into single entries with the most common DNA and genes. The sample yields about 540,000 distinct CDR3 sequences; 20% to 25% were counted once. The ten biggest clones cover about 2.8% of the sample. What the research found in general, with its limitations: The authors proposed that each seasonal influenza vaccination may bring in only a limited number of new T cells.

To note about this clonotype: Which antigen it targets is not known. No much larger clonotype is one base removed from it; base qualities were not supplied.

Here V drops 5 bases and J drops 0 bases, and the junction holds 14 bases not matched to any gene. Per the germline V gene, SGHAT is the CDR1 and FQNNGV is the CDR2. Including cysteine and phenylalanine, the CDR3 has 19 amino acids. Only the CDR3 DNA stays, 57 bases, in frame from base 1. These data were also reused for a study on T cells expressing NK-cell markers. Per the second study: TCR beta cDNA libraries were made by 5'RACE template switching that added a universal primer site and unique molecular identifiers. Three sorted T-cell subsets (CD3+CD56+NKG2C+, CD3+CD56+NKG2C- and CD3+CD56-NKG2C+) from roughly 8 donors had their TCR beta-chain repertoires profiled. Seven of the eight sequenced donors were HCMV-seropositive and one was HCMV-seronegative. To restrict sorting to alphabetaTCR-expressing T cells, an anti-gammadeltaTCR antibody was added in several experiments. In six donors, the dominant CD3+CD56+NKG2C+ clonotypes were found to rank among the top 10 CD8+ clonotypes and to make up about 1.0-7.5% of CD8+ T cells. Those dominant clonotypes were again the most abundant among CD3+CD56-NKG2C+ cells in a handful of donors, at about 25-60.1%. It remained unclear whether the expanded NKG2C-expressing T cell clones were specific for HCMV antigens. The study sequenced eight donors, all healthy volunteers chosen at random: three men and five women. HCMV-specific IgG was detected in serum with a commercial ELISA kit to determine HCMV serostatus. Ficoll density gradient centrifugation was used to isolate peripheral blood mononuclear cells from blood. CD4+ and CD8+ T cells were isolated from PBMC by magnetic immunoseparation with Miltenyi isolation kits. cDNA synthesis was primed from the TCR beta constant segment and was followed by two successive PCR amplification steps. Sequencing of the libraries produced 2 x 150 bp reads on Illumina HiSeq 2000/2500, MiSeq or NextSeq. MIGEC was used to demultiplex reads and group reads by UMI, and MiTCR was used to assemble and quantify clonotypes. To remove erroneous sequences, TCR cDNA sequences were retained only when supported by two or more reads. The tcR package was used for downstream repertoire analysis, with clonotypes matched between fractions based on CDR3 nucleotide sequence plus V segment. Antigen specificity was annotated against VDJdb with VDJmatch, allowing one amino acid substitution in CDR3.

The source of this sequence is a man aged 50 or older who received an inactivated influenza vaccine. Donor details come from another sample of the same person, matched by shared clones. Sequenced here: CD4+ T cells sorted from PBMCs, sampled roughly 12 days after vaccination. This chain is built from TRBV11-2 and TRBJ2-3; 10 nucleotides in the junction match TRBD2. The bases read TGTGCCAGCAGCCTTTTTCTAGCGGGGGCGAACCCGAGCACAGATACGCAGTATTTT. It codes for CASSLFLAGANPSTDTQYF.